The 9 T cell receptor beta chains below were found in one sample sequenced in a study of T cell responses to AZD1222 COVID-19 vaccine. This table comes from immunoSEQ multiplex PCR, and its TCRdb copy is limited to in-frame clones, with some not included. The sample lists some 60,000 clones, over 60% occurring once. The sequenced sample was peripheral blood, obtained 28 days after the second AZD1222 dose. Source of these receptors: an adult who received the AZD1222 COVID-19 vaccine.

This chain connects TRBV20-1 to TRBJ1-4; D not resolved. V was clipped by 3 bases and J by 8 bases, with 19 bases between them. Germline-derived CDR1 and CDR2 are DFQATT and SNEGSKA (reference sequence). This CDR3 is 15 amino acids long. The CDR3 DNA reads as TGCAGTGCTAGTGCCCAAGCAGGCAGTTGGGAAAAACTGTTTTTT. Its protein is CSASAQAGSWEKLFF.

This clone has more than one count but fewer than ten. The chain has TRBV14 and TRBJ2-3, with 9 nucleotides matching TRBD1. Germline V gene lookup returns CDR1 SGHDN and CDR2 FVKESK. This CDR3 region has 15 residues. Trimming cost V 4 bases and J 8 bases; bases outside gene matches: 10. The chain's CDR3 is CASSLRTGAQGTQYF. CDR3 nucleotide sequence: TGTGCCAGCAGCCTGCGGACAGGGGCACAGGGTACGCAGTATTTT.

V is TRBV6-5 and J is TRBJ2-6; D is undetermined. The ends were cut back, 7 bases at V and 0 bases at J, with 10 bases in the middle. The CDR3 spans 15 residues. Germline values: CDR1 MNHEY, CDR2 SVGAGI. In nucleotides, the CDR3 is TGTGCCAGCATCGGCACCTACTCTGGGGCCAACGTCCTGACTTTC. Its protein product is CASIGTYSGANVLTF.

This chain joins TRBV6-5 and TRBJ2-5; 7 bases match TRBD2. V dropped 2 bases and J dropped 4; count of bases not matched to a gene: 4. Germline V gives CDR1 MNHEY, CDR2 SVGAGI. The CDR3 spans 14 residues. The CDR3 protein is CASSYGSGGETQYF. The CDR3 DNA reads as TGTGCCAGCAGTTACGGTTCGGGGGGAGAGACCCAGTACTTC.

The rearrangement links TRBV18 to TRBJ2-3; TRBD1 is a possible D gene (5 bases). V was clipped by 2 bases and J by 6 bases, with 6 bases between them. The CDR3 totals 12 residues. CDR1 and CDR2 (germline): KGHSH, LQKENI. CDR3 bases: TGTGCCAGCTCACCAAACAGGGATACGCAGTATTTT. Protein sequence: CASSPNRDTQYF.

The table lists this clone with a few counts. The chain links TRBV5-1 to TRBJ2-2; D possibly corresponds to TRBD2 (6 bases). Between the trimmed V and J ends, which lost 3 bases and 7 bases, there was a span of 22 bases. CDR1 SGHRS and CDR2 YFSETQ come from the germline V gene. The CDR3 has 17 amino acids. The CDR3 DNA reads TGCGCCAGCAGCTCCGGGGGACGCTTAAACCGAGGCGGGGAGCTGTTTTTT. It specifies CASSSGGRLNRGGELFF.

CDR3 amino acids: CASSVFGAQDGYTF. In DNA form, the CDR3 reads TGTGCCAGCAGTGTTTTCGGGGCGCAAGATGGCTACACCTTC. The rearrangement joins TRBV2 to TRBJ1-2, with D maybe TRBD1 (5 bases). The germline V gene has CDR1 SNHLY and CDR2 FYNNEI. Trimming shortened V by 4 bases and J by 6 bases, and 15 bases separated the two germline ends. The CDR3 covers 14 residues.

This rearrangement joins TRBV27 to TRBJ1-3; D uncertain. Germline CDR1 is MNHEY and CDR2 is SMNVEV (reference sequence). Trimming stripped 6 bases from V and 0 bases from J, with 12 bases between. The CDR3 loop spans 15 amino acids. This CDR3 is CASSETYGSGNTIYF. CDR3 sequence (DNA): TGTGCCAGCAGCGAGACCTACGGCTCTGGAAACACCATATATTTT.

This rearrangement joins TRBV7-8 to TRBJ2-7; 7 bases agree with TRBD2. CDR3 length: 16 residues. The germline V gene has CDR1 SGHVS and CDR2 FQNEAQ. V lost 2 bases to trimming and J lost 5 bases; unmatched junction nucleotides: 12. CDR3 nucleotides: TGTGCCAGCAGCTTATCCCTAAGGGAGGGGAAAAACGAGCAGTACTTC. It yields the protein CASSLSLREGKNEQYF.